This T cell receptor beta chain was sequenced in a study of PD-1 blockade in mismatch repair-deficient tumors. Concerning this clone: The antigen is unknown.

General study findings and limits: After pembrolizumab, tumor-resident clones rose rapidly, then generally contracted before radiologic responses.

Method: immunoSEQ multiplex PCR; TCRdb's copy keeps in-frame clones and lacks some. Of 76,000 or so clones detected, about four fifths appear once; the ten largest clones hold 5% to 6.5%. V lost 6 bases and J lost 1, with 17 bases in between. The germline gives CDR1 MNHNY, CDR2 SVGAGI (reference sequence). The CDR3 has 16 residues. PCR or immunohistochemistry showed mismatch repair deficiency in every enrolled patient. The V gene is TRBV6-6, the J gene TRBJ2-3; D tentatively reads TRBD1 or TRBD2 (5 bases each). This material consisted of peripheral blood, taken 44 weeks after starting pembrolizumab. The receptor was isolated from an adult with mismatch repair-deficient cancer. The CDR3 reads CASRFREAVGTDTQYF. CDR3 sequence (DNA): TGTGCCAGCAGATTCAGGGAAGCGGTGGGCACAGATACGCAGTATTTT.